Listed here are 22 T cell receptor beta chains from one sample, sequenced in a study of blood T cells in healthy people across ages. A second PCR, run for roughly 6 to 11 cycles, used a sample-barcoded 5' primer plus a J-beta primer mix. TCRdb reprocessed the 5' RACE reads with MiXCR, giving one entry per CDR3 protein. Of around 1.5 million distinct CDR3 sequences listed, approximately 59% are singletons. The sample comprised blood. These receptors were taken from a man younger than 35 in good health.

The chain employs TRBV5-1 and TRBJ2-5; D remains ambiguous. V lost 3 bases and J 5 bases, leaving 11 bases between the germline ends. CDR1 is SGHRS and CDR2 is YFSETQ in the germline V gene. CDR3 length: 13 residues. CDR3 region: CASSSEGLETQYF. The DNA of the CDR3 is TGCGCCAGCAGCTCCGAAGGTTTGGAGACCCAGTACTTC. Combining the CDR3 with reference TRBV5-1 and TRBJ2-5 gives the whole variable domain KAGVTQTPRYLIKTRGQQVTLSCSPISGHRSVSWYQQTPGQGLQFLFEYFSETQRNKGNFPGRFSGRQFSNSRSEMNVSTLELGDSALYLCASSSEGLETQYFGPGTRLLVL.

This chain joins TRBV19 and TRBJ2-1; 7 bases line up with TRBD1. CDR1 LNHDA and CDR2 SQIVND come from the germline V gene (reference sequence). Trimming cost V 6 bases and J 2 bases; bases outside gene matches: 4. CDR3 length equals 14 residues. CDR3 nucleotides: TGTGCCAGTAGCCCACAGGGGACCTACAATGAGCAGTTCTTC. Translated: CASSPQGTYNEQFF.

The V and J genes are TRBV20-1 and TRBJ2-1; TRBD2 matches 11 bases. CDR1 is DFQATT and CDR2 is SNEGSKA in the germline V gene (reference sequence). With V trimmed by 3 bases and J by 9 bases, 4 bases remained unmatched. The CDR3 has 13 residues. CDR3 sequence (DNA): TGCAGTGCTAGGACTAGCGGGGTGGGTGAGCAGTTCTTC. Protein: CSARTSGVGEQFF.

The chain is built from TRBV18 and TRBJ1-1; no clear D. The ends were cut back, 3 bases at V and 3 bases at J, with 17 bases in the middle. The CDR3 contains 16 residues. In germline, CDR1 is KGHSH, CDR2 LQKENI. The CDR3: CASSPNIPGSDTEAFF. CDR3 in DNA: TGTGCCAGCTCACCCAACATCCCGGGGTCCGACACTGAAGCTTTCTTT.

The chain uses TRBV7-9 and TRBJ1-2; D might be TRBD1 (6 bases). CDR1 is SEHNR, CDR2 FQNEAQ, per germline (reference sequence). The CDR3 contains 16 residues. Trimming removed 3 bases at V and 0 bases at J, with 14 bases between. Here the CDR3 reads CASSFPPGHTNYGYTF. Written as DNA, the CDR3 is TGTGCCAGCAGCTTTCCCCCGGGACATACTAACTATGGCTACACCTTC.

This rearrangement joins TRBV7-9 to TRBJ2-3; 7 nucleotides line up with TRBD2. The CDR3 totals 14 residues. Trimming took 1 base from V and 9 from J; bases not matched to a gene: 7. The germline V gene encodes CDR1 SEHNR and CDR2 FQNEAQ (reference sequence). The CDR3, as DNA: TGTGCCAGCAGCTTAGGTCGGACTAGGGGAACGCAGTATTTT. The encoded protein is CASSLGRTRGTQYF.

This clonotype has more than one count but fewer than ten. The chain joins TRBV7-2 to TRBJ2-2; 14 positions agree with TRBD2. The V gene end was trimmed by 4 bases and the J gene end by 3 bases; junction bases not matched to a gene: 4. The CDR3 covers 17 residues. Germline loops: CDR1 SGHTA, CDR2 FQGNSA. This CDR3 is CASSSKTSGGDTGELFF. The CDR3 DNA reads TGTGCCAGCAGCTCGAAGACTAGCGGGGGGGACACCGGGGAGCTGTTTTTT.

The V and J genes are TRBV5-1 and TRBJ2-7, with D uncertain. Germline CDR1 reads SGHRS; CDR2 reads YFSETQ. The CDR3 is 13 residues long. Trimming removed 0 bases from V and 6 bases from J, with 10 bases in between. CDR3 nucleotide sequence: TGCGCCAGCAGCTTGGCCGGTTTGAGCGAGCAGTACTTC. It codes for CASSLAGLSEQYF.

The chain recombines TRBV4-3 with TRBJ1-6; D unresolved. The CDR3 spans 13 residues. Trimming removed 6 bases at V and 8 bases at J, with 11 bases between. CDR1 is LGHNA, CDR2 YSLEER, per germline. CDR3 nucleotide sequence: TGCGCCAGCAGAGCAAGGATGGATTCACCCCTCCACTTT. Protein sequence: CASRARMDSPLHF.

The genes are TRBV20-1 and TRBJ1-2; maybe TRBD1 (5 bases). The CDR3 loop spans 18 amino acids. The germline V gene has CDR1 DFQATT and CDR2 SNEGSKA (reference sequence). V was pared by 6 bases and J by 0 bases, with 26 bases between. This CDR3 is CSAPLSGGSTGPNYGYTF. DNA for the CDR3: TGCAGTGCCCCTCTTTCGGGGGGATCCACCGGGCCTAACTATGGCTACACCTTC.

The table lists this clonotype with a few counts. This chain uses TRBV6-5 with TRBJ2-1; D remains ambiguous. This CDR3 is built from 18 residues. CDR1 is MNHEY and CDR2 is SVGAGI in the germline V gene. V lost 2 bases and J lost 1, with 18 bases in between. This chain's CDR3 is CASSYGPEEARSYNEQFF. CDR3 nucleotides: TGTGCCAGCAGTTACGGGCCAGAGGAAGCGAGATCCTACAATGAGCAGTTCTTC.

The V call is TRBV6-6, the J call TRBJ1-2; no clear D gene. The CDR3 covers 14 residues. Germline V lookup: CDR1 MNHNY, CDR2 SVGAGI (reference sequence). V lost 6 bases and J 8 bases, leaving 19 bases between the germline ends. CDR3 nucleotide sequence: TGTGCCAGCAGCCATACCCCGATAGGGTGGGGCTACACCTTC. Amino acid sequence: CASSHTPIGWGYTF.

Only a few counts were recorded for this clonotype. The CDR3 DNA sequence: TGTGCCAGCAGCCCCACAGGGCTGGGTACTGAAGCTTTCTTT. The encoded protein is CASSPTGLGTEAFF. The chain links TRBV27 to TRBJ1-1; TRBD1 is a possible D gene (6 bases). V was cut by 6 bases and J by 5 bases, with 16 bases left in between. CDR1 and CDR2 (germline): MNHEY, SMNVEV (reference sequence). The CDR3 totals 14 residues.

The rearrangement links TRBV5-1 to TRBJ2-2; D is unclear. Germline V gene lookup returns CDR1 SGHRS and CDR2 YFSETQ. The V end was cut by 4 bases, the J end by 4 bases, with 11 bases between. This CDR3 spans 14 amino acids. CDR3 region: CASSLNPSTGELFF. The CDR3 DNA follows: TGCGCCAGCAGCCTAAACCCTAGCACCGGGGAGCTGTTTTTT.

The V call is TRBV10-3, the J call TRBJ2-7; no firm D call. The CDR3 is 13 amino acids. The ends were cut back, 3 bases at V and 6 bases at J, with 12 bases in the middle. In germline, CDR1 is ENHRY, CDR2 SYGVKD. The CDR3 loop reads CAISDPIGREQYF. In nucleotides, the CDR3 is TGTGCCATCAGTGACCCTATTGGACGCGAGCAGTACTTC.

This chain's CDR3 is CASSLGVQRGTSTDTQYF. The DNA for the CDR3 is TGCGCCAGCAGCTTGGGGGTCCAGCGGGGTACTAGCACAGATACGCAGTATTTT. V usage is TRBV5-1 and J usage is TRBJ2-3; 7 positions agree with TRBD2. The ends lost 0 bases at V and 0 bases at J; junction bases unmatched: 10. Per the germline V gene, CDR1 is SGHRS and CDR2 is YFSETQ. The CDR3 is 18 residues long.

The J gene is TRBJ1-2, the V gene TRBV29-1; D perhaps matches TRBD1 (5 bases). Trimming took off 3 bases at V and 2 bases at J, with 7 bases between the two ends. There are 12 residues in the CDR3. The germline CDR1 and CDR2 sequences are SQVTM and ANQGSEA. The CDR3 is CSVEEGNYGYTF. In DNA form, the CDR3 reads TGCAGCGTTGAGGAGGGGAACTATGGCTACACCTTC.

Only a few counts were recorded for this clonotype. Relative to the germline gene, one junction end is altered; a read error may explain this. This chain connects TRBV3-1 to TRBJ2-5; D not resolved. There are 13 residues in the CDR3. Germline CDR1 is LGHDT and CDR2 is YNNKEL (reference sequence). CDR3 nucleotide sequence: TGCGCCAGCAGCCAAGTCCTGGAAGAGACCCAGTACTTC. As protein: CASSQVLEETQYF.

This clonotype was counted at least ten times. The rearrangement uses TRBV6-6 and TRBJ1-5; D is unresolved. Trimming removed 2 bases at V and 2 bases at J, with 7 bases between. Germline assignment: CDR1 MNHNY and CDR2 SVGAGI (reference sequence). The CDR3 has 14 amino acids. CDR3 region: CASSYGGGNQPQHF. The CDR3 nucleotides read TGTGCCAGCAGTTACGGTGGGGGCAATCAGCCCCAGCATTTT.

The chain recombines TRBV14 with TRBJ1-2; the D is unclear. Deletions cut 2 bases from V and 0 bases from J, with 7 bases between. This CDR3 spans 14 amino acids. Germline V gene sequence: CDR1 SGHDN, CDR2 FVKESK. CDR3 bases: TGTGCCAGCAGCCAACCCCCACCTAACTATGGCTACACCTTC. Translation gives CASSQPPPNYGYTF.

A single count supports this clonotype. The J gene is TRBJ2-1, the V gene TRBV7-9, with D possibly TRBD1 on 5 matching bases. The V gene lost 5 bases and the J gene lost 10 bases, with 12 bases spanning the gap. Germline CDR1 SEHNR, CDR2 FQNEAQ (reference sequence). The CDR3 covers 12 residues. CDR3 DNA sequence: TGTGCCAGCAGCCCTATAGGGGTGGAGCAGTTCTTC. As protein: CASSPIGVEQFF.

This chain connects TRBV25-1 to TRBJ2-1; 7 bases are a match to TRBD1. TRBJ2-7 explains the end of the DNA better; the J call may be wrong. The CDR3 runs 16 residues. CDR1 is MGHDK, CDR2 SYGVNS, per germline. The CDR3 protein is CASSGNRGMMSYEQYF. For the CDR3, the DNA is TGTGCCAGCAGTGGGAACAGGGGCATGATGTCCTACGAGCAGTACTTC.